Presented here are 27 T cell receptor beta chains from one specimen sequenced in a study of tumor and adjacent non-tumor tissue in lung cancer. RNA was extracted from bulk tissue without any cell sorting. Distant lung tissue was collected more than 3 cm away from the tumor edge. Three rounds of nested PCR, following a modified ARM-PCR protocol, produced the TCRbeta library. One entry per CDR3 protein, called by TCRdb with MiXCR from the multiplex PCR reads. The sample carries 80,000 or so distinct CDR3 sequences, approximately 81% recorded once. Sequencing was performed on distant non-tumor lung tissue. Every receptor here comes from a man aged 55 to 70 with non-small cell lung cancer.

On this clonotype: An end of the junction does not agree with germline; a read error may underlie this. The CDR3 loop reads CTSSLGRYNEQFF. Written as DNA, the CDR3 is TGTACCAGCAGCTTAGGACGCTACAATGAGCAGTTCTTC. The J gene is TRBJ2-1, the V gene TRBV11-3; D gene ambiguous. This CDR3 contains 13 residues. The V gene's germline CDR1 is SGHNT and CDR2 YENEEA. The entire variable domain, with the rest obtained from reference TRBV11-3 and TRBJ2-1, is as follows: EAGVVQSPRYKIIEKKQPVAFWCNPISGHNTLYWYLQNLGQGPELLIRYENEEAVDDSQLPKDRFSAERLKGVDSTLKIQPAELGDSAVYLCTSSLGRYNEQFFGPGTRLTVL.

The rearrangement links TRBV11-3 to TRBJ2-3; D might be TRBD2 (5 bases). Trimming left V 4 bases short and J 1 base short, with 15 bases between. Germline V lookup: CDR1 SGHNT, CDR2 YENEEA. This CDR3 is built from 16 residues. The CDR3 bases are TGTGCCAGCAGCTCCGGACTCATAAGTGGCACAGATACGCAGTATTTT. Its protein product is CASSSGLISGTDTQYF. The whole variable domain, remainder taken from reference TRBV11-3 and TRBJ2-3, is EAGVVQSPRYKIIEKKQPVAFWCNPISGHNTLYWYLQNLGQGPELLIRYENEEAVDDSQLPKDRFSAERLKGVDSTLKIQPAELGDSAVYLCASSSGLISGTDTQYFGPGTRLTVL.

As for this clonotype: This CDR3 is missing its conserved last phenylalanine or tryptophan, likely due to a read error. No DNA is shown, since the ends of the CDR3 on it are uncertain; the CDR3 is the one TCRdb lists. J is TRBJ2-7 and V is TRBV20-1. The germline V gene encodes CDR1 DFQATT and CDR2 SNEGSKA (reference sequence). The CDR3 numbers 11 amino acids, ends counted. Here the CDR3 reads CSASASLGEYL.

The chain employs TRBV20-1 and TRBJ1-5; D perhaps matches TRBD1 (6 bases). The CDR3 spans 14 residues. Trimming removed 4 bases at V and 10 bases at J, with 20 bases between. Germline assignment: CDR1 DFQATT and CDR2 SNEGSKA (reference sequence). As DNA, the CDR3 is TGCAGTGCTAAGTCTGCAGGGGTTGGTCATCCCCAGCATTTT. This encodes CSAKSAGVGHPQHF.

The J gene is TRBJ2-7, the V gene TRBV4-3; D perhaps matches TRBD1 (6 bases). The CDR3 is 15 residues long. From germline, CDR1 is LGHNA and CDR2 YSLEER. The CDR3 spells CSNSQGHPGAYEQYF. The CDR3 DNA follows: TGCTCTAACAGCCAAGGTCATCCAGGGGCGTACGAGCAGTACTTC.

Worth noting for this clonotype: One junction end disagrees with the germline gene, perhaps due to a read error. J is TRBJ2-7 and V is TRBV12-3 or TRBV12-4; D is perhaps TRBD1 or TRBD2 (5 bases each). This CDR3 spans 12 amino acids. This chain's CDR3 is CTSSFRGYEQYF. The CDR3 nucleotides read TGTACCAGCAGTTTCCGGGGCTACGAGCAGTATTTC.

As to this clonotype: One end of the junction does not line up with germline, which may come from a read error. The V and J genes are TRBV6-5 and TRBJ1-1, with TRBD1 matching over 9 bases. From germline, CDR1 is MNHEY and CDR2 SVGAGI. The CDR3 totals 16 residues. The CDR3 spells CASSYRGTGRNTEASF. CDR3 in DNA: TGTGCCAGCAGCTACAGGGGGACAGGGCGGAACACTGAAGCTTCATTT.

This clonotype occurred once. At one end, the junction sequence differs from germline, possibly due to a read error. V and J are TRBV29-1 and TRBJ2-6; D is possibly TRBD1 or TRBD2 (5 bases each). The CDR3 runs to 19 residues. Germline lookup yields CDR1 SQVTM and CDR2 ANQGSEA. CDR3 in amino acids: CSVEDYRSNPHSGTNVMTF. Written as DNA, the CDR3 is TGCAGCGTTGAAGATTATAGATCTAACCCCCACTCTGGGACCAACGTCATGACTTTC. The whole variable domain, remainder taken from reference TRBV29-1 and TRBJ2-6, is SAVISQKPSRDICQRGTSLTIQCQVDSQVTMMFWYRQQPGQSLTLIATANQGSEATYESGFVIDKFPISRPNLTFSTLTVSNMSPEDSSIYLCSVEDYRSNPHSGTNVMTFGAGSRLTVL.

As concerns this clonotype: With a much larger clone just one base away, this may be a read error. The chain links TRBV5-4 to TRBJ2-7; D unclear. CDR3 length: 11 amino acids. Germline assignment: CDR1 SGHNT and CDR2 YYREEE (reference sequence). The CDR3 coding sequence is TGTGACAGCAGCATTGGTTTGGAGCAGTACTTC. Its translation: CDSSIGLEQYF.

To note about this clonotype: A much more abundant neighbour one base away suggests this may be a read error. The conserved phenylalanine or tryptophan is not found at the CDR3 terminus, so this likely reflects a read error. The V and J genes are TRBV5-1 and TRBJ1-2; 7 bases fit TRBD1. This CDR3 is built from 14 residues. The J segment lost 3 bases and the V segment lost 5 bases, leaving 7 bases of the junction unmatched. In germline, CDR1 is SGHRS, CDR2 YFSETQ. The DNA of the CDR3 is TGCGCCAGCAGACGTGGGACAGCGGACTATGGCTACACCATC. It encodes CASRRGTADYGYTI.

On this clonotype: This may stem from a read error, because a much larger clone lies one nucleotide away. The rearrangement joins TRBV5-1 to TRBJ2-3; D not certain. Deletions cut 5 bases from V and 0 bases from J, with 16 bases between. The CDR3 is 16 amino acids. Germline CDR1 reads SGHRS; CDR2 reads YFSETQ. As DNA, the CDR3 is TGCGCCAGCAGATTCACTTGGGCTACTAGCACAGATACGCAGTATTTT. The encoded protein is CASRFTWATSTDTQYF.

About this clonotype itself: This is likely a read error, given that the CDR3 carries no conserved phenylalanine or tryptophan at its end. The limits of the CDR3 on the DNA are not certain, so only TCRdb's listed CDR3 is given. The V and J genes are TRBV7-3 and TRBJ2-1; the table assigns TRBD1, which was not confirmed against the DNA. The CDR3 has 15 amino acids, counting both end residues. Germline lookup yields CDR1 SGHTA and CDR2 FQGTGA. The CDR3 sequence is CASSFQGGAHNEEFL.

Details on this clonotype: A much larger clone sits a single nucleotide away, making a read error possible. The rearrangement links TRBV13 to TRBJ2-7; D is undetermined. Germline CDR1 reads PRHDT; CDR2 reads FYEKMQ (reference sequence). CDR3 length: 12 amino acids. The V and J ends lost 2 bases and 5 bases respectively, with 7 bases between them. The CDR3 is CASSLTNNEQYF. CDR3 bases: TGTGCCAGCAGCTTAACCAACAACGAGCAGTACTTC. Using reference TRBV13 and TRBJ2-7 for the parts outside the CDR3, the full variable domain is AAGVIQSPRHLIKEKRETATLKCYPIPRHDTVYWYQQGPGQDPQFLISFYEKMQSDKGSIPDRFSAQQFSDYHSELNMSSLELGDSALYFCASSLTNNEQYFGPGTRLTVT.

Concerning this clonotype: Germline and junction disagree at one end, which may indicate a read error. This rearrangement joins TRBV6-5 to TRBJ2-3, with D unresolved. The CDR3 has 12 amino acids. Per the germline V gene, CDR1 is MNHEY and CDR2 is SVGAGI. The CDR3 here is CARNAGTDTEYF. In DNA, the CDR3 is TGTGCCAGGAACGCAGGCACAGATACGGAGTATTTT.

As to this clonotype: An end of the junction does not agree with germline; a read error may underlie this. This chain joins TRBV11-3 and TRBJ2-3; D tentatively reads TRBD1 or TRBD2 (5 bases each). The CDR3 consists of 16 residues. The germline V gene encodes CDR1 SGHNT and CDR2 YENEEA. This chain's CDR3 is CTSSPVMWGRTDTQYF. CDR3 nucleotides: TGCACCAGCAGTCCAGTGATGTGGGGACGCACAGATACGCAGTATTTT. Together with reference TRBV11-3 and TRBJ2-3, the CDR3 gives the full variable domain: EAGVVQSPRYKIIEKKQPVAFWCNPISGHNTLYWYLQNLGQGPELLIRYENEEAVDDSQLPKDRFSAERLKGVDSTLKIQPAELGDSAVYLCTSSPVMWGRTDTQYFGPGTRLTVL.

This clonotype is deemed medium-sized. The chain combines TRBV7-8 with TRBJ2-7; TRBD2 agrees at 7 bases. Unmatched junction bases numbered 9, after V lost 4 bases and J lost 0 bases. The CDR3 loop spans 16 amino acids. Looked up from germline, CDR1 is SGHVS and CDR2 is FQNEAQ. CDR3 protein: CASSSTGTTPSYEQYF. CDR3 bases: TGTGCCAGCAGCTCCACCGGGACTACCCCCTCCTACGAGCAGTACTTC.

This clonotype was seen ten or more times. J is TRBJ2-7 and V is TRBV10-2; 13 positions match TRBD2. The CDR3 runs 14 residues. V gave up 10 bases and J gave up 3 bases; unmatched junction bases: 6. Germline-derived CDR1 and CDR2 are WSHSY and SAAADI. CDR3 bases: TGCGCCACCAGGACTAGCGGGGGCTACTACGAGCAGTACTTC. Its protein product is CATRTSGGYYEQYF.

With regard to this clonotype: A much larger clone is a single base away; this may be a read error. The CDR3 protein is CASSYSTDTQFF. For the CDR3, the DNA is TGTGCCAGCAGCTATAGCACAGATACGCAGTTTTTT. J is TRBJ2-3 and V is TRBV7-8; no firm D call. Germline V gene sequence: CDR1 SGHVS, CDR2 FQNEAQ. This CDR3 spans 12 amino acids.

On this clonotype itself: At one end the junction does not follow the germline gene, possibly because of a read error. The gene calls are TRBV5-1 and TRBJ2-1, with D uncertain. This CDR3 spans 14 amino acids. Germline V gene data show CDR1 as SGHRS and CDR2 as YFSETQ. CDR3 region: CASSADNSNNEQSF. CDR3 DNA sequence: TGCGCCAGCAGCGCAGACAACTCTAACAATGAGCAGTCCTTC.

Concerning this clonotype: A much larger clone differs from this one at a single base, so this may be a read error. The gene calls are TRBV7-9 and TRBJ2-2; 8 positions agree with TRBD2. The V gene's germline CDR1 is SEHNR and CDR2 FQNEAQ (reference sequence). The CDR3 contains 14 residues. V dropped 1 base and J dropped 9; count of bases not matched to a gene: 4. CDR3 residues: CASSLDGTRWELFF. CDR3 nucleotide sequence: TGTGCCAGCAGCTTAGATGGGACTAGATGGGAGCTGTTTTTT.

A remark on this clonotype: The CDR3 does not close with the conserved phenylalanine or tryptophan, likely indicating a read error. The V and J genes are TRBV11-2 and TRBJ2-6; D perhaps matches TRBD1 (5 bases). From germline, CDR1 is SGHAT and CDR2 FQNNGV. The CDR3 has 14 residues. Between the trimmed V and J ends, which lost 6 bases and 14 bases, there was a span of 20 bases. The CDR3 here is CASSPISGAIILTI. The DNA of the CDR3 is TGTGCCAGCAGTCCTATATCTGGGGCCATCATCCTGACTATC.

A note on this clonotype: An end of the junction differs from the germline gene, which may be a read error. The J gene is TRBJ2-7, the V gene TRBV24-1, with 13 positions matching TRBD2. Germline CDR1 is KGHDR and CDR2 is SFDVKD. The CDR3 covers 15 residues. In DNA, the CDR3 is TGTGCCACTAGTGAAATGACTAGCGGGAGGCACGAGCAGTACTTC. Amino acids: CATSEMTSGRHEQYF.

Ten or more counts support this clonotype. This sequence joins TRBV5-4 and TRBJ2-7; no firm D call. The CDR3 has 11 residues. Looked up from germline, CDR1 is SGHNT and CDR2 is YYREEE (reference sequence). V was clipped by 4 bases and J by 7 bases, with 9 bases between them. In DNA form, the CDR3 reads TGTGCCAGCAGCATTGGTTTGGAGCAGTACTTC. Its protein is CASSIGLEQYF.

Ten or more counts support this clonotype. CDR3 in DNA: TGCGCCAGCAGCCAAGATAACGTGGCAGGGTATGGCTACACCTTC. As protein: CASSQDNVAGYGYTF. The chain combines TRBV4-1 with TRBJ1-2; D may be TRBD1 (5 bases). The length of the CDR3 is 15 residues. Germline lookup yields CDR1 MGHRA and CDR2 YSYEKL. The V end lost 0 bases, the J end lost 5 bases, and 13 bases lay between the germline ends.

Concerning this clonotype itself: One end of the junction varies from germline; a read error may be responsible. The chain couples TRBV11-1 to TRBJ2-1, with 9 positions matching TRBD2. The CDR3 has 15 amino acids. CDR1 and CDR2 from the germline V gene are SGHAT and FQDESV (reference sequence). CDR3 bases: TGTGTCAGCAGCTCCCCTAGCGGGGTGATGAATGAGCAGTTCTTC. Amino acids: CVSSSPSGVMNEQFF.

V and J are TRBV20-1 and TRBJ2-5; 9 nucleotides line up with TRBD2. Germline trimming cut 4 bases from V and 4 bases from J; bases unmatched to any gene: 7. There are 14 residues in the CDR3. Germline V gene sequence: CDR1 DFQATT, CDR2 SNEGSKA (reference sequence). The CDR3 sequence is CSAIEKLAGETQYF. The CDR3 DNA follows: TGCAGTGCTATAGAAAAACTAGCGGGAGAGACCCAGTACTTC.

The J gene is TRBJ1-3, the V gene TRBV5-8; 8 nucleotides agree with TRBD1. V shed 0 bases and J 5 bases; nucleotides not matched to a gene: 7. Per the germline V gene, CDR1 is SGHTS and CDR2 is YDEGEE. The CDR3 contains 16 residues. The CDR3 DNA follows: TGTGCCAGCAGCTTGGACCTACAGGGGGGTCGAAACACCATATATTTT. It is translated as CASSLDLQGGRNTIYF.